This is a list of T cell receptor beta chains from one sample in a study of blood T cell repertoires in COVID-19. The repertoire was sequenced with immunoSEQ multiplex PCR; TCRdb's copy has only in-frame clones and lacks some. The sample carries over 90,000 clones, roughly 86% recorded once. The material sequenced was peripheral blood. Source of these receptors: a man aged 45-65 years with active or convalescent COVID-19. Each CDR3 is given with its conserved first and last residue. A D gene is named only where the DNA matches it firmly. Expanded clones are given a class, and other clones once, few, many or no size at all.

. | . | TRBJ1-6 | TRBV11-2 | CASSLNGVSGSYNSPLHF | TGTGCCAGCAGCTTAAACGGGGTGTCAGGCTCCTATAATTCACCCCTCCACTTT
TRBD1 | . | TRBJ2-5 | TRBV28 | CASSPGQSQETQYF | TGTGCCAGCAGCCCGGGACAGAGTCAAGAGACCCAGTACTTC
TRBD2 | . | TRBJ2-5 | TRBV29-1 | CSVQRGGLETQYF | TGCAGCGTTCAGCGGGGGGGCCTGGAGACCCAGTACTTC
. | . | TRBJ2-3 | TRBV7-8 | CASTEGGVGTDTQYF | TGTGCCAGCACCGAGGGGGGGGTAGGGACAGATACGCAGTATTTT
. | few | TRBJ2-3 | TRBV6-2/TRBV6-3 | CASSSGGWDTQYF | TGTGCCAGCAGTTCCGGAGGCTGGGATACGCAGTATTTT
TRBD2 | . | TRBJ2-1 | TRBV19 | CASSTRPPSRLAGVSYNEQFF | TGTGCCAGTAGTACACGCCCCCCTTCGCGTTTAGCGGGGGTCTCCTACAATGAGCAGTTCTTC
TRBD1 | . | TRBJ1-2 | TRBV3-1/TRBV3-2 | CASSQGTGVGYTF | TGTGCCAGCAGCCAAGGGACAGGGGTAGGCTACACCTTC
. | once | TRBJ1-1 | TRBV18 | CASSPRENTEAFF | TGTGCCAGCTCACCGCGGGAGAACACTGAAGCTTTCTTT
. | . | TRBJ2-2 | TRBV3-1/TRBV3-2 | CASSQDRGYTGELFF | TGTGCCAGCAGCCAAGATAGGGGATACACCGGGGAGCTGTTTTTT
TRBD1 | . | TRBJ1-5 | TRBV6-5 | CASSYPDRGNQPQHF | TGTGCCAGCAGTTACCCCGACAGGGGAAATCAGCCCCAGCATTTT
TRBD2 | . | TRBJ2-1 | TRBV7-7 | CASSFLAGGPNEQFF | TGTGCCAGCAGCTTTTTAGCGGGGGGGCCCAATGAGCAGTTCTTC
. | . | TRBJ2-3 | TRBV6-5 | CASSYGGSPSTDTQYF | TGTGCCAGCAGTTACGGAGGCAGCCCTAGCACAGATACGCAGTATTTT
. | . | TRBJ2-3 | TRBV7-2 | CASSLTVIYTDTQYF | TGTGCCAGCAGCTTGACAGTAATATACACAGATACGCAGTATTTT
TRBD1 | . | TRBJ2-7 | TRBV3-1/TRBV3-2 | CASSQVGQANSYEQYF | TGTGCCAGCAGCCAAGTCGGACAGGCAAACTCCTACGAGCAGTACTTC
TRBD1 | . | TRBJ1-4 | TRBV19 | CASSRTGGAVEEKLFF | TGTGCCAGTAGTCGGACAGGGGGCGCGGTTGAAGAAAAACTGTTTTTT
TRBD1 | few | TRBJ1-1 | TRBV14 | CASRQGAGEAFF | TGTGCCAGCAGACAGGGGGCGGGGGAAGCTTTCTTT
. | . | TRBJ2-1 | TRBV12-3/TRBV12-4 | CASSLRDEQFF | TGTGCCAGCTCCTTGAGGGATGAGCAGTTCTTC
TRBD2 | . | TRBJ2-7 | TRBV7-2 | CASSLFGTSGSYEQYF | TGTGCCAGCAGCCTCTTTGGGACTAGCGGCTCCTACGAGCAGTACTTC
. | . | TRBJ1-6 | TRBV18 | CASSDSHNSPLHF | TGTGCCAGTTCGGACAGCCATAATTCACCCCTCCACTTT
TRBD1 | . | TRBJ2-7 | TRBV7-9 | CASSLAMGQGDFEQYF | TGTGCCAGCAGCTTAGCGATGGGACAGGGGGATTTCGAGCAGTACTTC
TRBD1 | . | TRBJ2-3 | TRBV24-1 | CATSGGGLTTDTQYF | TGTGCCACCAGTGGAGGGGGCTTAACCACAGATACGCAGTATTTT
. | . | TRBJ2-7 | TRBV14 | CASSSDTQYEQYF | TGTGCCAGCAGCTCGGACACCCAATACGAGCAGTACTTC
. | . | TRBJ2-2 | TRBV5-1 | CASSLSGFTGELFF | TGCGCCAGCAGCTTGTCAGGGTTCACCGGGGAGCTGTTTTTT
TRBD1 | once | TRBJ2-2 | TRBV2 | CASSSDRGWTGELFF | TGTGCCAGCAGCTCGGACAGGGGGTGGACCGGGGAGCTGTTTTTT
. | . | TRBJ1-4 | TRBV28 | CASSLTATNEKLFF | TGTGCCAGCAGTTTGACTGCAACTAATGAAAAACTGTTTTTT